The 10 T cell receptor beta chains given below trace back to one sample, sequenced in a study of T-cell reconstitution after alpha-beta-depleted transplantation in children. A TCRbeta library incorporating unique molecular identifiers was prepared. Using its own MiXCR run on the PCR reads, TCRdb lists one record per CDR3 protein. The sample carries 450,000 to 500,000 distinct CDR3 sequences, around 13% recorded once. Here the sequenced sample was PBMCs from the stem cell graft donor, taken from the stem cell graft. The receptors stem from a human donor who donated a stem cell graft to a child with combined immunodeficiency.

This chain joins TRBV15 and TRBJ2-5; tentatively, D is TRBD2 (7 bases). CDR1 is LNHNV and CDR2 is YYDKDF in the germline V gene (reference sequence). The CDR3 consists of 15 residues. V lost 2 bases and J 4 bases, leaving 14 bases between the germline ends. Here the CDR3 DNA reads TGTGCCACCAGCAGACCTAGGGGGGGGTCAGAGACCCAGTACTTC. It specifies CATSRPRGGSETQYF. The complete variable domain, with remaining parts taken from reference TRBV15 and TRBJ2-5, reads DAMVIQNPRYQVTQFGKPVTLSCSQTLNHNVMYWYQQKSSQAPKLLFHYYDKDFNNEADTPDNFQSRRPNTSFCFLDIRSPGLGDTAMYLCATSRPRGGSETQYFGPGTRLLVL.

This clonotype was detected only a few times. The rearrangement joins TRBV9 to TRBJ2-2; no clear D. V was trimmed by 0 bases and J by 0 bases, leaving 6 bases between them. The CDR3 loop spans 15 amino acids. CDR1 and CDR2 from the germline V gene are SGDLS and YYNGEE. The CDR3: CASSVASANTGELFF. In DNA form, the CDR3 reads TGTGCCAGCAGCGTAGCCAGCGCGAACACCGGGGAGCTGTTTTTT.

This chain links TRBV5-1 with TRBJ2-2, with TRBD2 matching over 9 bases. This CDR3 is built from 16 residues. Germline V lookup: CDR1 SGHRS, CDR2 YFSETQ. With V trimmed by 4 bases and J by 1 base, 5 bases remained unmatched. The chain's CDR3 is CASSTWTSENTGELFF. The CDR3 bases are TGCGCCAGCAGCACCTGGACTAGCGAGAACACCGGGGAGCTGTTTTTT. The full variable domain, in which reference TRBV5-1 and TRBJ2-2 provide the parts outside the CDR3, is KAGVTQTPRYLIKTRGQQVTLSCSPISGHRSVSWYQQTPGQGLQFLFEYFSETQRNKGNFPGRFSGRQFSNSRSEMNVSTLELGDSALYLCASSTWTSENTGELFFGEGSRLTVL.

This clonotype was detected only a few times. The chain is built from TRBV9 and TRBJ2-3; TRBD2 matches at 11 bases. There are 15 residues in the CDR3. The J segment lost 5 bases and the V segment lost 3 bases, leaving 5 bases of the junction unmatched. Germline V gene data show CDR1 as SGDLS and CDR2 as YYNGEE. CDR3 sequence (DNA): TGTGCCAGCAGCGATAGCGGGAGGGCGGGAGATACGCAGTATTTT. This codes for CASSDSGRAGDTQYF.

This clonotype has a count of ten or more. The chain recombines TRBV12-3 or TRBV12-4 with TRBJ2-1, with D tentatively TRBD1 (5 bases). The V and J ends lost 3 bases and 8 bases respectively, with 8 bases between them. There are 12 residues in the CDR3. CDR3 sequence (DNA): TGTGCCAGCAGTTTCGTGGGGCATGAGCAGTTCTTC. Translated, it gives CASSFVGHEQFF.

The chain uses TRBV5-4 and TRBJ2-7, with 7 positions matching TRBD1. Per germline, CDR1 SGHNT and CDR2 YYREEE (reference sequence). This CDR3 spans 15 amino acids. Trimming at V came to 3 bases and at J to 2 bases, leaving 8 bases not matched to a gene. The CDR3, as DNA: TGTGCCAGCAGCTCACCCGGGACAGACACCTACGAGCAGTACTTC. Amino acids: CASSSPGTDTYEQYF.

The V call is TRBV12-3 or TRBV12-4, the J call TRBJ1-2; 11 nucleotides align to TRBD1. The J segment lost 7 bases and the V segment lost 6 bases, leaving 4 bases of the junction unmatched. There are 13 residues in the CDR3. This CDR3 reads CASRDRGLRGYTF. DNA of the CDR3: TGTGCCAGCAGGGACAGGGGGCTACGTGGCTACACCTTC.

This clonotype was seen a few times. This chain joins TRBV11-1 and TRBJ2-1, with 8 nucleotides matching TRBD2. V dropped 8 bases and J dropped 1; count of bases not matched to a gene: 7. The CDR3 has 15 residues. Germline CDR1 reads SGHAT; CDR2 reads FQDESV (reference sequence). The CDR3 is CASSSSGVSYNEQFF. CDR3 in DNA: TGTGCCAGCTCGAGTAGCGGGGTATCCTACAATGAGCAGTTCTTC.

Only a few counts were recorded for this clonotype. The CDR3 coding sequence is TGCGCCAGCAGCCCCCCCGGGACAGGGTTCTCTGGGGCCAACGTCCTGACTTTC. This gives the protein CASSPPGTGFSGANVLTF. The chain has TRBV5-1 and TRBJ2-6, with TRBD1 identical over 9 bases. CDR1 is SGHRS and CDR2 is YFSETQ in the germline V gene. V trimming: 4 bases; J trimming: 0 bases; junction bases outside the gene matches: 8. The CDR3 runs to 18 residues. Combining the CDR3 with reference TRBV5-1 and TRBJ2-6 gives the whole variable domain KAGVTQTPRYLIKTRGQQVTLSCSPISGHRSVSWYQQTPGQGLQFLFEYFSETQRNKGNFPGRFSGRQFSNSRSEMNVSTLELGDSALYLCASSPPGTGFSGANVLTFGAGSRLTVL.

The rearrangement joins TRBV5-1 to TRBJ2-7, with 10 positions matching TRBD1. This CDR3 spans 14 amino acids. Germline CDR1 and CDR2: SGHRS and YFSETQ. The V gene end was trimmed by 4 bases and the J gene end by 5 bases; junction bases not matched to a gene: 6. DNA of the CDR3: TGCGCCAGCAGCGTGACAGGGGGCTTTGACGAGCAGTACTTC. This translates into CASSVTGGFDEQYF.